This T cell receptor (beta chain) appears in the sequencing data of a study of T cell changes during pregnancy in multiple sclerosis. Measured with immunoSEQ multiplex PCR; TCRdb has only the in-frame clones, and not every one. The sample contains tens of thousands of clones, about 92% of which appear only once. Sequencing was performed on peripheral blood, taken in the first trimester of pregnancy. The receptor was isolated from a female donor with multiple sclerosis, enrolled in a pregnancy study.

CDR3 residues: CASSRSGTDTSTDTQYF. The CDR3, as DNA: TGTGCCAGCAGCCGTAGCGGCACTGATACTAGCACAGATACGCAGTATTTT. The gene calls are TRBV9 and TRBJ2-3, with D perhaps matching TRBD2 (6 bases). Trimming took 4 bases from V and 0 from J, leaving 18 bases between them. Germline-derived CDR1 and CDR2 are SGDLS and YYNGEE. The CDR3 has 17 residues.